The clone carrying this TCR beta chain was seen a few times. The target antigen is unknown. The ends were cut back, 4 bases at V and 6 bases at J, with 18 bases in the middle. The CDR3 sequence is 14 residues long. The germline CDR1 and CDR2 sequences are SQVTM and ANQGSEA. Through a sample-barcoded 5' primer and a J-beta primer mix, a second PCR was run for 7 to 11 cycles. One entry per CDR3 protein results from TCRdb running MiXCR on the 5' RACE reads. In the table there are more than 800,000 distinct CDR3 sequences, more than 40% of which are singletons. This sample was included in a study of blood T cells in healthy people across ages. Study-level points and caveats: In older individuals, TCR beta diversity per million T cells was lower, falling roughly linearly with age.

The J gene is TRBJ1-2, the V gene TRBV29-1; possibly TRBD1 for D (6 bases). The sequence was collected from a woman aged 55-69 years in good health. What was sequenced was blood. CDR3 residues: CSVVMGGLLDGYTF. Here the CDR3 DNA reads TGCAGCGTTGTCATGGGGGGGCTCTTAGATGGCTACACCTTC.